This note documents a single T cell receptor beta chain sequence. The target antigen is unknown. The data were taken from a study of T-cell reconstitution after alpha-beta-depleted transplantation in children. Construction of the TCRbeta library involved unique molecular identifiers. One entry per CDR3 protein results from TCRdb running MiXCR on the PCR reads. The repertoire holds hundreds of thousands of distinct CDR3 sequences, roughly 16% seen once, with roughly 29% in the top ten. The study's findings and limits: Some patients owed their high day-60 TCRbeta diversity to surviving recipient T cells and thymic progenitors. Several hundred expanded graft clones reportedly supplied alpha-beta T cells about two months after transplant. Most T-cell counts and diversity one year after the transplant came from T cells that were newly produced.

The specimen comprised PBMCs, mostly from graft donor cells, sampled 360 days after TCRalphabeta/CD19-depleted stem cell transplant. This receptor was identified in a boy under two years old who had a stem cell transplant for Wiskott-Aldrich syndrome, so the T cells may come from the graft donor.

CDR3 protein: CASSQQGGTYNEQFF. CDR3 DNA: TGTGCCAGCAGCCAGCAGGGAGGGACCTACAATGAGCAGTTCTTC. V is TRBV11-2 and J is TRBJ2-1; the match to TRBD2 covers 7 bases. The CDR3 runs 15 residues. Germline CDR1 and CDR2: SGHAT and FQNNGV. The J segment lost 2 bases and the V segment lost 5 bases, leaving 6 bases of the junction unmatched.